This T cell receptor beta chain came from a study of cytomegalovirus exposure and HLA in healthy donors. About the research overall: Later analysis reported that the approximately 130 validation repertoires shared the platform of the 650 to 700 first-cohort repertoires.

With respect to this clone: Its antigen remains unknown.

V was pared by 6 bases and J by 4 bases, with 12 bases between. This CDR3 has 13 residues. Germline lookup yields CDR1 MDHEN and CDR2 SYDVKM. Findings of the study overall: The study labeled more than 150 TCR beta chains cytomegalovirus-associated.

The protocol was immunoSEQ multiplex PCR, while the TCRdb copy is restricted to in-frame clones and leaves out a portion. The sample yields 200,000 to 300,000 clones, roughly 86% seen once. V usage is TRBV28 and J usage is TRBJ1-1; D remains unclear. Sequences were obtained from PBMCs. This TCR was sampled from a woman aged 25 to 39 in good health and CMV-seropositive. CDR3 nucleotides: TGTGCCAGCAGGGGTTCCCGAGGCACTGAAGCTTTCTTT. As protein: CASRGSRGTEAFF.